These 3 T cell receptor beta chains came from one sample sequenced in a study of T cells after yellow fever vaccination. TCRdb re-analysed the 5' RACE reads in MiXCR, keeping a single row per CDR3 protein. The data show a few hundred thousand distinct CDR3 sequences, approximately 16% seen once. Sequenced material: PBMCs, taken 5 days after the first yellow fever vaccination. These receptors were obtained from a man aged 18 to 35 who received the YFV17D yellow fever vaccine.

The chain's CDR3 is CASSFSLLSYNEQFF. The CDR3 region has the DNA TGTGCCAGCAGCTTCAGTTTACTCTCCTACAATGAGCAGTTCTTC. V usage is TRBV5-6 and J usage is TRBJ2-1, with no clear D. There are 15 residues in the CDR3. V lost 2 bases and J lost 0, with 9 bases in between. The germline V gene encodes CDR1 SGHDT and CDR2 YYEEEE.

The chain carries TRBV2 and TRBJ2-7; weak D call: TRBD1 (6 bases). The CDR3 consists of 14 residues. Germline V gene sequence: CDR1 SNHLY, CDR2 FYNNEI. The CDR3 DNA follows: TGTGCCAGCAGTGACAGGGGCCGTTCCTTCGAGCAGTACGTC. As protein: CASSDRGRSFEQYV.

The chain links TRBV28 to TRBJ1-1; 7 bases fit TRBD1. Germline V gene lookup returns CDR1 MDHEN and CDR2 SYDVKM. V gave up 1 base and J gave up 0 bases; unmatched junction bases: 8. The CDR3 consists of 17 residues. The CDR3 is CASSLLWTGAMNTEAFF. The CDR3, as DNA: TGTGCCAGCAGTTTATTGTGGACAGGAGCCATGAACACTGAAGCTTTCTTT.